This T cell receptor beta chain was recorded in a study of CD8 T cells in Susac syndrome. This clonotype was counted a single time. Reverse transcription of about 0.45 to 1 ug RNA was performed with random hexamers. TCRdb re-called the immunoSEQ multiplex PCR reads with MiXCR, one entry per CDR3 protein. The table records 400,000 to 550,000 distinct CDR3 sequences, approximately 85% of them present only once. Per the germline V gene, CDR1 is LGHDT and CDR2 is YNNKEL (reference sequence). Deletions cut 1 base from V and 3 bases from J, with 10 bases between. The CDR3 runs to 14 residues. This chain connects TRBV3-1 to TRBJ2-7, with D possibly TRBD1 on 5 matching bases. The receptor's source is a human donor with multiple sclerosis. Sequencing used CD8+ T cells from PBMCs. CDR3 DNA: TGTGCCAGCAGCCAAGGACCGGACAACTACGAGCAGTACTTC. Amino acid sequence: CASSQGPDNYEQYF.